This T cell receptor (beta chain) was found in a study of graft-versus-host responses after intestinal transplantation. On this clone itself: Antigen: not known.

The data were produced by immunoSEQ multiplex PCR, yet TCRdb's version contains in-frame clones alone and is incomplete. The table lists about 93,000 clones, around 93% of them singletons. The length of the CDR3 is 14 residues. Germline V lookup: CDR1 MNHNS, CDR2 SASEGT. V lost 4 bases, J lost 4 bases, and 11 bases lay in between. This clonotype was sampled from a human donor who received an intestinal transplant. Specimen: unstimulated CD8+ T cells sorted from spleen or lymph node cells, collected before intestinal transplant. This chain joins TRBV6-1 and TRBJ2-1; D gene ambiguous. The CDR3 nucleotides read TGTGCCAGCAGTGGAACGAGACTGTACAATGAGCAGTTCTTC. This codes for CASSGTRLYNEQFF.